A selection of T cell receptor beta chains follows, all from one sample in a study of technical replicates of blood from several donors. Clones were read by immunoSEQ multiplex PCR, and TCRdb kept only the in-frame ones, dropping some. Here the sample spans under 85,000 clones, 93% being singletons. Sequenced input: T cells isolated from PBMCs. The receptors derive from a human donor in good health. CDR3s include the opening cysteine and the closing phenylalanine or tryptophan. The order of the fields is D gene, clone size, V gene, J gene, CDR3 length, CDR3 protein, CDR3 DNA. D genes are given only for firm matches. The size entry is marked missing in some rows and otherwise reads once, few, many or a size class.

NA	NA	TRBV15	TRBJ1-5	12	CATSRAGQPQHF	TGTGCCACCAGCAGAGCAGGCCAGCCCCAGCATTTT
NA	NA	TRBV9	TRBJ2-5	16	CASSVEGGLGGETQYF	TGTGCCAGCAGCGTAGAGGGCGGGTTAGGGGGAGAGACCCAGTACTTC
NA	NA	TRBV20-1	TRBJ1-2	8	CSLATGTF	TGCAGTTTGGCAACAGGTACCTTC
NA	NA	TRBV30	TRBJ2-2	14	CAWSVRSRGGELFF	TGTGCCTGGAGTGTCAGGTCTCGGGGTGGGGAGCTGTTTTTT
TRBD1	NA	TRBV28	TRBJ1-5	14	CASSSGQGVQPQHF	TGTGCCAGCAGTTCGGGACAGGGCGTTCAGCCCCAGCATTTT
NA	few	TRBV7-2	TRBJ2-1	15	CASSLAPRGGREQFF	TGTGCCAGCAGCCTCGCCCCTAGGGGGGGTAGGGAGCAGTTCTTC
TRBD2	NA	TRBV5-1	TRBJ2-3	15	CASSLSGGAPDTQYF	TGCGCCAGCAGCCTCAGCGGGGGGGCCCCAGATACGCAGTATTTT
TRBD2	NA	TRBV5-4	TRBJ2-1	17	CASSSGLAGGLYNEQFF	TGTGCCAGCAGCTCTGGCCTAGCGGGAGGTCTGTACAATGAGCAGTTCTTC
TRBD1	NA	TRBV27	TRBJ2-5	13	CASSRDREETQYF	TGTGCCAGCAGCCGGGACAGAGAAGAGACCCAGTACTTC
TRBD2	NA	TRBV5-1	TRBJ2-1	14	CASSFGAGRNEQFF	TGCGCCAGCAGCTTTGGAGCGGGACGCAATGAGCAGTTCTTC
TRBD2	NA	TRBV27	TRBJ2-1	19	CASSLYGTSGNLLYNEQFF	TGTGCCAGCAGTTTATACGGGACTAGCGGGAACCTCCTCTACAATGAGCAGTTCTTC
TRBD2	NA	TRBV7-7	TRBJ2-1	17	CASSLGGAGVSYNEQFF	TGTGCCAGCAGCTTAGGCGGAGCGGGAGTCTCCTACAATGAGCAGTTCTTC
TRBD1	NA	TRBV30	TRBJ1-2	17	CAWSIGTGGRGGGGYTF	TGTGCCTGGAGTATCGGGACAGGGGGAAGAGGAGGAGGTGGCTACACCTTC
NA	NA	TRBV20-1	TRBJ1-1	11	CSVSRETEAFF	TGCAGTGTTAGCAGGGAAACTGAAGCTTTCTTT
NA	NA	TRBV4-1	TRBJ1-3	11	CASSQGGVIYF	TGCGCCAGCAGCCAGGGGGGGGTCATATATTTT
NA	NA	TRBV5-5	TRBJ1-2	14	CASSLEAGPYGYTF	TGTGCCAGCAGCTTGGAAGCAGGTCCCTATGGCTACACCTTC
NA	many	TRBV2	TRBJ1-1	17	CASSEELLKGQNTEAFF	TGTGCCAGCAGTGAGGAACTTCTGAAGGGGCAGAACACTGAAGCTTTCTTT
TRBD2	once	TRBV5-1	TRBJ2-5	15	CASSSLAGGQETQYF	TGCGCCAGCAGCTCTTTAGCGGGGGGACAAGAGACCCAGTACTTC
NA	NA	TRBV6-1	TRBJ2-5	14	CASSFTAWAETQYF	TGTGCCAGCAGTTTTACCGCGTGGGCAGAGACCCAGTACTTC
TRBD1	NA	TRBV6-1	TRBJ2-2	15	CASSEWTGGSGELFF	TGTGCCAGCAGTGAATGGACAGGGGGCTCCGGGGAGCTGTTTTTT
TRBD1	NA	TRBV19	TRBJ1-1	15	CASSTPSGTDTEAFF	TGTGCCAGTAGTACCCCCTCCGGGACAGACACTGAAGCTTTCTTT
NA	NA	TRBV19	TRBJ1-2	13	CASSMRLANGYTF	TGTGCCAGTAGTATGAGACTTGCGAATGGCTACACCTTC
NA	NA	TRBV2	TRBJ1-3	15	CASSEDHTSGNTIYF	TGTGCCAGCAGTGAAGATCACACCTCTGGAAACACCATATATTTT
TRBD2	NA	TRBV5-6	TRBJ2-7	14	CASSLAGGSSEQYF	TGTGCCAGCAGCTTGGCCGGCGGGAGCAGCGAGCAGTACTTC
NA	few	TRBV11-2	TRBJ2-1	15	CASSLEASSYNEQFF	TGTGCCAGCAGCTTAGAAGCAAGCTCCTACAATGAGCAGTTCTTC
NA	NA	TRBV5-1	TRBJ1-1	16	CASSGPGTSGNTEAFF	TGCGCCAGCAGCGGTCCCGGGACATCGGGGAACACTGAAGCTTTCTTT
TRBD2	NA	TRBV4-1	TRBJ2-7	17	CASSQDSTAGGLYEQYF	TGCGCCAGCAGCCAAGATTCGACAGCGGGAGGGCTTTACGAGCAGTACTTC
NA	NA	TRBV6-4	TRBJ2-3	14	CASSRERGTDTQYF	TGTGCCAGCAGCAGGGAACGGGGGACAGATACGCAGTATTTT
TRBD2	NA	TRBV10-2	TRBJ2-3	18	CASSEGLAGGLNTDTQYF	TGCGCCAGCAGTGAAGGACTAGCGGGGGGACTTAACACAGATACGCAGTATTTT
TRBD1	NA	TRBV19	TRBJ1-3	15	CASSMDRTGGNTIYF	TGTGCCAGTAGTATGGATCGGACAGGGGGAAACACCATATATTTT
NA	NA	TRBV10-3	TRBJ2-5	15	CATDLGQGAGETQYF	TGTGCCACCGACCTAGGGCAGGGCGCCGGGGAGACCCAGTACTTC
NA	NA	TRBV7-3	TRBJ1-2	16	CASSLGGGGYEHGYTF	TGTGCCAGCAGCTTAGGGGGTGGAGGGTATGAGCATGGCTACACCTTC
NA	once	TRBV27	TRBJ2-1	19	CASSLYPPSSFRGGNEQFF	TGTGCCAGCAGTTTATATCCCCCCTCCAGCTTTAGGGGAGGCAATGAGCAGTTCTTC
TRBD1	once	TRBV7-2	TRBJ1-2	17	CASRSPGEGAHNYGYTF	TGTGCCAGCAGATCCCCCGGAGAGGGGGCTCATAACTATGGCTACACCTTC
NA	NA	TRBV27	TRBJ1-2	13	CASSYRGGYGYTF	TGTGCCAGCAGTTATAGGGGGGGGTATGGCTACACCTTC
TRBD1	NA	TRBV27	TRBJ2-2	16	CASSLSWTGGTGELFF	TGTGCCAGCAGTTTATCTTGGACAGGGGGCACCGGGGAGCTGTTTTTT
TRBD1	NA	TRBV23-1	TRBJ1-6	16	CASILGQPTPGSPLHF	TGCGCCAGCATCTTGGGACAGCCAACTCCAGGATCACCCCTCCACTTT
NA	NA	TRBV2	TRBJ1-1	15	CASSPLSRDPQGAFF	TGTGCCAGCAGTCCCCTCTCCCGGGACCCCCAGGGGGCTTTCTTT
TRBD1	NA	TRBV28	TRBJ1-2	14	CASSLGPGGSGYTF	TGTGCCAGCAGTTTAGGCCCAGGGGGCTCTGGCTACACCTTC
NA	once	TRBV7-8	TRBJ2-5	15	CASSLFPSAKETQYF	TGTGCCAGCAGCTTATTCCCTAGCGCTAAAGAGACCCAGTACTTC
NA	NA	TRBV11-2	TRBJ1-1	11	CASRQGTEAFF	TGTGCCAGTCGTCAGGGCACTGAAGCTTTCTTT
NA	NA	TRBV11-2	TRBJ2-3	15	CASSFQVQSTDTQYF	TGTGCCAGCAGCTTTCAGGTCCAGAGCACAGATACGCAGTATTTT
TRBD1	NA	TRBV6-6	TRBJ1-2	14	CASSPGTVRYGYTF	TGTGCCAGCAGCCCCGGGACAGTGAGATATGGCTACACCTTC
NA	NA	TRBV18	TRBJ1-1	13	CASSLPRGTEAFF	TGTGCCAGCTCACTTCCACGGGGCACTGAAGCTTTCTTT
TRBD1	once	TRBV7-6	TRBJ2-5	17	CASSLAPQGSGGETQYF	TGTGCCAGCAGCTTAGCGCCACAGGGGTCCGGTGGGGAGACCCAGTACTTC
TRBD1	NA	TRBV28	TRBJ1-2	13	CASSEPTGGGYTF	TGTGCCAGCAGTGAACCAACAGGGGGTGGCTACACCTTC
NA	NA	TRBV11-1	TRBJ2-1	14	CASSLGQEENEQFF	TGTGCCAGCAGCTTAGGGCAGGAGGAGAATGAGCAGTTCTTC
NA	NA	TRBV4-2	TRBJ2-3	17	CASSHSGRLDGTDTQYF	TGTGCCAGCAGCCATTCAGGGCGGTTGGATGGGACAGATACGCAGTATTTT
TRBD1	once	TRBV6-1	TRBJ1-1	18	CASSEDGQGAQYSTEAFF	TGTGCCAGCAGTGAAGACGGGCAGGGGGCTCAATATAGCACTGAAGCTTTCTTT
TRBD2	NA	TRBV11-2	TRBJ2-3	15	CASSEIAGGSDTQYF	TGTGCCAGCAGCGAAATAGCGGGGGGGTCAGATACGCAGTATTTT
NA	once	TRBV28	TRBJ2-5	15	CASSGGRRPQETQYF	TGTGCCAGCAGTGGTGGGCGCAGGCCCCAAGAGACCCAGTACTTC
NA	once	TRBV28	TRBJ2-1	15	CASSFRGRGRGEQFF	TGTGCCAGCAGTTTTCGGGGGAGGGGGAGGGGTGAGCAGTTCTTC
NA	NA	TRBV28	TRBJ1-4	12	CASSSRARGLFF	TGTGCCAGCAGTTCACGGGCCCGCGGGTTGTTTTTT